This is a list of T cell receptor beta chains from one sample in a study of beta chain features in type 1 diabetes. The repertoire was sequenced with immunoSEQ multiplex PCR; TCRdb's copy has only in-frame clones and lacks some. This sample has under 300,000 clones, with approximately 15% found just once. Sequenced material: naive CD4+ T cells from blood. These receptors were collected from a man between 25 and 39 years old with type 1 diabetes. Each CDR3 is given with its conserved first and last residue. Each record gives: V gene, clone size, D gene, CDR3 length, J gene, CDR3 DNA, CDR3 protein. A D gene is named only where the DNA matches it firmly. A clone size is listed for some rows: how often the clone was seen (once, few, many), or a class if it is expanded.

V: TRBV6-1; size: few; D: -; length: 15; J: TRBJ1-2; DNA: TGTGCCAGCAGTGAAGCGTTCGCAGGGGTCTATGGCTACACCTTC; CDR3: CASSEAFAGVYGYTF
V: TRBV6-5; size: few; D: TRBD2; length: 11; J: TRBJ2-7; DNA: TGTGCCAGCCGGCGGGAGAGTGAGCAGTACTTC; CDR3: CASRRESEQYF
V: TRBV6-5; size: -; D: TRBD1; length: 15; J: TRBJ2-7; DNA: TGTGCCAGCAGTTCCACCGGGACAGGGGGCGACGAGCAGTACTTC; CDR3: CASSSTGTGGDEQYF
V: TRBV7-4; size: -; D: -; length: 13; J: TRBJ2-7; DNA: TGTGCCAGCAGCTTAGGGCCGCCCTACGAGCAGTACTTC; CDR3: CASSLGPPYEQYF
V: TRBV18; size: -; D: -; length: 14; J: TRBJ1-1; DNA: TGTGCCAGCTCATTCGGGGGGATGAACACTGAAGCTTTCTTT; CDR3: CASSFGGMNTEAFF
V: TRBV6-5; size: -; D: -; length: 13; J: TRBJ1-1; DNA: TGTGCCAGCAGTTACTCCTTGAACACTGAAGCTTTCTTT; CDR3: CASSYSLNTEAFF
V: TRBV7-2; size: few; D: TRBD1; length: 15; J: TRBJ1-2; DNA: TGTGCCAGCAGCCTGGGACAGGGCCTCAACTATGGCTACACCTTC; CDR3: CASSLGQGLNYGYTF
V: TRBV21-1; size: -; D: -; length: 19; J: TRBJ1-5; DNA: TGTGCCAGCAGCAACAGGTCGACAGGGGGGAGATATAGCAATCAGCCCCAGCATTTT; CDR3: CASSNRSTGGRYSNQPQHF
V: TRBV28; size: -; D: -; length: 13; J: TRBJ2-1; DNA: TGTGCCAGCAGTCCCTCTGGGGGCAGGGGCGCTTTCTTC; CDR3: CASSPSGGRGAFF
V: TRBV5-1; size: few; D: -; length: 18; J: TRBJ2-1; DNA: TGCGCCAGCAGCTTGGATCCACCGGGTTTTAGCTCCTACAATGAGCAGTTCTTC; CDR3: CASSLDPPGFSSYNEQFF
V: TRBV28; size: few; D: TRBD1; length: 14; J: TRBJ2-7; DNA: TGTGCCAGCAGTTCCCCGGGACAGCTATACGAGCAGTACTTC; CDR3: CASSSPGQLYEQYF
V: TRBV6-1; size: -; D: -; length: 17; J: TRBJ2-6; DNA: TGTGCCAGCAGTGAAGCCCCCCGGGGAGCTGGGGCCAACGTCCTGACTTTC; CDR3: CASSEAPRGAGANVLTF
V: TRBV7-9; size: few; D: -; length: 15; J: TRBJ2-7; DNA: TGTGCCAGCAGCTTCCAGGAGGGGCTTCGCCACGAGCAGTACTTC; CDR3: CASSFQEGLRHEQYF
V: TRBV30; size: once; D: TRBD1; length: 15; J: TRBJ1-5; DNA: TGTGCCTGGAGTCCCAAGGGACAGGGGAAGAGGGCCCAGCATTTT; CDR3: CAWSPKGQGKRAQHF
V: TRBV30; size: few; D: TRBD1; length: 13; J: TRBJ2-7; DNA: TGTGCCTGGATGGGACAGGGTAGTGACGAGCAGTACTTC; CDR3: CAWMGQGSDEQYF
V: TRBV30; size: few; D: -; length: 15; J: TRBJ1-4; DNA: TGTGCCTGGAGTCTGGGGCGGGGGACTAATGAAAAACTGTTTTTT; CDR3: CAWSLGRGTNEKLFF
V: TRBV20-1; size: few; D: -; length: 10; J: TRBJ2-7; DNA: TGCAGAGACAAGCCCTACGAGCAGTACTTC; CDR3: CRDKPYEQYF
V: TRBV7-9; size: -; D: -; length: 17; J: TRBJ2-5; DNA: TGTGCCAGCAGCTTAGCGTTCTCAGCAGGGGCGTGGGAGACCCAGTACTTC; CDR3: CASSLAFSAGAWETQYF
V: TRBV12-5; size: -; D: -; length: 15; J: TRBJ1-2; DNA: TGTGCTAGTGGTTTGGACAGGGCCATCTCTATGGGCTACACCTTC; CDR3: CASGLDRAISMGYTF
V: TRBV7-6; size: few; D: TRBD1; length: 14; J: TRBJ2-2; DNA: TGTGCCAGCAGCTCCGGGACAGGGGTCGGGGAGCTGTTTTTT; CDR3: CASSSGTGVGELFF
V: TRBV27; size: -; D: -; length: 13; J: TRBJ2-3; DNA: TGTGCCAGCAGCCCGACTAGCACAGATACGCAGTATTTT; CDR3: CASSPTSTDTQYF
V: TRBV15; size: few; D: -; length: 14; J: TRBJ2-3; DNA: TGTGCCACCAGCAGAGATCTAGGGGCAGATACGCAGTATTTT; CDR3: CATSRDLGADTQYF
V: TRBV19; size: few; D: -; length: 12; J: TRBJ1-4; DNA: TGTGCCAGTAGCGGGGGTCTGGGAAAACTGTTTTTT; CDR3: CASSGGLGKLFF
V: TRBV4-1; size: -; D: TRBD1; length: 14; J: TRBJ1-4; DNA: TGCGCCAGCAGTAGGACAGGGGGCGAGGAAAAACTGTTTTTT; CDR3: CASSRTGGEEKLFF
V: TRBV28; size: few; D: TRBD2; length: 13; J: TRBJ2-7; DNA: TGTGCCAGCAGTCCCCCATCGGGGGGCGAGCAGTACTTC; CDR3: CASSPPSGGEQYF
V: TRBV2; size: few; D: TRBD2; length: 16; J: TRBJ2-1; DNA: TGTGCCAGCAGTAACTTACCGGGACTAGCGGAAAATGAGCAGTTCTTC; CDR3: CASSNLPGLAENEQFF
V: TRBV30; size: few; D: -; length: 12; J: TRBJ2-5; DNA: TGTGCCTGGAGTAACACCCAGGAGACCCAGTACTTC; CDR3: CAWSNTQETQYF